The present entry profiles one T cell receptor beta chain with its context. Trimming took 5 bases from V and 5 from J; bases not matched to a gene: 11. Germline V CDR1 and CDR2: SGHAT, FQNNGV. The length of the CDR3 is 15 residues. This table comes from immunoSEQ multiplex PCR, and its TCRdb copy is limited to in-frame clones, with some not included. This table has tens of thousands of clones, roughly 80% appearing once. This record belongs to a study of blood T cell repertoires in COVID-19. The TCR originated in a woman aged 45-59 years with acute or convalescent COVID-19. The V and J genes are TRBV11-2 and TRBJ2-5; 7 bases align to TRBD2. The specimen sequenced was peripheral blood. The CDR3 DNA sequence: TGTGCCAGCAGCCCCTCCGGGACTACGTACGAGACCCAGTACTTC. Residues: CASSPSGTTYETQYF.